The present entry profiles one T cell receptor (beta chain) with its context. The data were obtained in a study of long-term antiretroviral therapy in people with HIV. Overall study: Samples from the earliest time points predate the 2015 immediate-ART recommendation by about a decade.

Samples held 1-10 million cryopreserved PBMC before DNA extraction. The authors ran the immunoSEQ assay, v3.0, at survey level. Data came from immunoSEQ multiplex PCR; TCRdb stores just in-frame clones and leaves some out. Among 10,000 or so clones listed, 65% to 85% were seen once. This CDR3 is built from 12 residues. Between the trimmed V and J ends, which lost 2 bases and 11 bases, there was a span of 12 bases. Germline CDR1 and CDR2: MDHEN and SYDVKM. The receptor's source is a man aged 25 to 40 with HIV. The rearrangement uses TRBV28 and TRBJ1-1; D remains ambiguous. Specimen: unsorted PBMCs, collected 0.4 years before starting antiretroviral therapy. CDR3 sequence: CASSLRRARAFF. As DNA, the CDR3 is TGTGCCAGCAGTTTAAGGAGGGCTCGGGCTTTCTTT.